These T cell receptor beta chains were read from a single sample in a study of pediatric ulcerative colitis. Some clones are missing from TCRdb's copy, which holds only in-frame ones; the method was immunoSEQ multiplex PCR. The sample lists tens of thousands of clones, around 87% occurring once. The specimen was blood. These receptors all stem from a boy aged 5 to 17 who was a control in a study of pediatric ulcerative colitis. Each CDR3 is given with its conserved first and last residue. D genes are given only for firm matches. Size is stated for part of the rows, as once, few or many counts, or as a class when the clone is expanded.

TRBD2	15	.	TRBV7-9	TRBJ2-2	TGTGCCAGCAGCTTAGAGGCGGGAGGCCACGGGGAGCTGTTTTTT	CASSLEAGGHGELFF
.	17	.	TRBV10-2	TRBJ1-5	TGCGCCAGCAGTGAGTCCACAGAGGGTCCAGAGAATCAGCCCCAGCATTTT	CASSESTEGPENQPQHF
TRBD2	18	.	TRBV5-1	TRBJ2-1	TGCGCCAGCAGCGTAAATAAATTTAGCGGGACATCCTACAATGAGCAGTTCTTC	CASSVNKFSGTSYNEQFF
.	16	.	TRBV7-9	TRBJ1-4	TGTGCCAGCAGCTTAGACCCCCCGGGGCAGGTTGAAAAACTGTTTTTT	CASSLDPPGQVEKLFF
.	10	.	TRBV2	TRBJ2-7	TGTGCCAGCATAGGTTACGAGCAGTACTTC	CASIGYEQYF
.	14	.	TRBV27	TRBJ2-6	TGTGCCAGCAGTTTAAGCTCTGGGGCCAACGTCCTGACTTTC	CASSLSSGANVLTF
.	15	.	TRBV29-1	TRBJ1-4	TGCAGCGTTGAAGATCTTGGGCAGGGTGACGAAAAACTGTTTTTT	CSVEDLGQGDEKLFF
.	11	.	TRBV20-1	TRBJ1-2	TGCAGTGCTCCCCTAGACTATGGCTACACCTTC	CSAPLDYGYTF
TRBD1	16	few	TRBV5-4	TRBJ1-1	TGTGCCAGCAGCTTGGGTCTAAGACAGGGGAACACTGAAGCTTTCTTT	CASSLGLRQGNTEAFF
TRBD2	15	.	TRBV9	TRBJ2-3	TGTGCCAGCAGACCCGTCCGGGAGGGCACAGATACGCAGTATTTT	CASRPVREGTDTQYF
.	15	.	TRBV5-3	TRBJ1-2	TGTGCCAGAACCATCGCGCGGGGGATATTAGGAGGCTACACCTTC	CARTIARGILGGYTF
TRBD2	18	once	TRBV9	TRBJ2-2	TGTGCCAGCAGCGTAGTACGAAGCGGGGGGGCCTACACCGGGGAGCTGTTTTTT	CASSVVRSGGAYTGELFF
.	13	once	TRBV5-1	TRBJ1-4	TGCGCCAGCGGGGACGGGACTAATGAAAAACTGTTTTTT	CASGDGTNEKLFF
.	18	.	TRBV9	TRBJ2-2	TGTGCCAGCAGCGTAGACGCAGGGACGTTTTTGAACACCGGGGAGCTGTTTTTT	CASSVDAGTFLNTGELFF
.	15	.	TRBV5-1	TRBJ1-2	TGCGCCAGCAGCCCCGAGGGACCCGCTAACTATGGCTACACCTTC	CASSPEGPANYGYTF
TRBD1	15	.	TRBV7-8	TRBJ2-3	TGTGCCAGCAGCACGGGGGACAGGTACACAGATACGCAGTATTTT	CASSTGDRYTDTQYF
TRBD2	15	.	TRBV6-1	TRBJ2-7	TGTGCCAGCAGTGGTGGACTAGCGGGTCCCTACGAGCAGTACTTC	CASSGGLAGPYEQYF
.	15	once	TRBV18	TRBJ1-1	TGTGCCAGCTCACCAGGGGGAGGGGAGAGCACTGAAGCTTTCTTT	CASSPGGGESTEAFF
.	15	.	TRBV4-3	TRBJ1-2	TGCGCCAGCAGCCAAGAGGGCAGGTCTAACTATGGCTACACCTTC	CASSQEGRSNYGYTF
.	17	.	TRBV2	TRBJ2-1	TGTGCCAGCAGTTCCACCGGGACACAGAGCTCCTACAATGAGCAGTTCTTC	CASSSTGTQSSYNEQFF